These T cell receptor beta chains were read from a single sample in a study of shared clonotypes between healthy human individuals. TCRdb keeps only in-frame clones here, not all; method: immunoSEQ multiplex PCR. The sample records some 100,000 clones, 55% to 70% being singletons. Sequencing was performed on memory CD8+ T cells sorted from blood. These receptors were collected from a woman between 25 and 40 years old in good health. Each CDR3 is given with its conserved first and last residue. A D gene is named only where the DNA matches it firmly. Part of the rows lack a size; the others show once, few, many or a class for expanded clones.

J	V	D	size	CDR3	DNA
TRBJ2-1	TRBV6-1	TRBD2	many	CASSGTSEYNEQFF	TGTGCCAGCAGTGGGACTAGCGAGTACAATGAGCAGTTCTTC
TRBJ2-7	TRBV19	TRBD1	.	CASSNQGAVYEQYF	TGTGCCAGTAGTAACCAGGGGGCTGTCTACGAGCAGTACTTC
TRBJ2-3	TRBV6-1	TRBD2	.	CASTSGREGTDTQYF	TGTGCCAGCACTTCTGGGCGGGAGGGCACAGATACGCAGTATTTT
TRBJ1-2	TRBV5-6	.	.	CASSLGHPANYGYTF	TGTGCCAGCAGCTTAGGACACCCAGCTAACTATGGCTACACCTTC
TRBJ1-1	TRBV10-3	.	.	CAAGGIGDGTEAFF	TGTGCCGCCGGTGGGATCGGGGACGGCACTGAAGCTTTCTTT
TRBJ2-5	TRBV28	TRBD2	once	CASSNHLRLAGGVYHGTQYF	TGTGCCAGCAGTAACCACCTCCGACTAGCGGGAGGGGTCTACCATGGGACCCAGTACTTC
TRBJ2-1	TRBV2	TRBD2	.	CASKERGYNEQFF	TGTGCCAGCAAGGAGCGGGGTTACAATGAGCAGTTCTTC
TRBJ2-7	TRBV25-1	.	many	CASSNHREQYF	TGTGCCAGCAGTAACCACAGGGAGCAGTACTTC
TRBJ2-5	TRBV2	.	.	CASSGFQETQYF	TGTGCCAGCAGTGGATTTCAAGAGACCCAGTACTTC
TRBJ2-1	TRBV5-4	.	.	CASSLGQGIGEQFF	TGTGCCAGCAGCTTAGGTCAGGGTATAGGGGAGCAGTTCTTC
TRBJ1-6	TRBV7-9	.	.	CASSEGRRSPLHF	TGTGCCAGCAGCGAAGGACGGCGTTCACCCCTCCACTTT
TRBJ2-7	TRBV29-1	.	.	CSVQASSDYEQYF	TGCAGCGTCCAGGCTAGTTCTGACTACGAGCAGTACTTC
TRBJ2-7	TRBV5-1	TRBD2	.	CASSLGTSGDEQYF	TGCGCCAGCAGCCTCGGGACTAGCGGAGACGAGCAGTACTTC
TRBJ1-1	TRBV6-6	.	.	CASSYKGGQTEAFF	TGTGCCAGCAGTTACAAAGGGGGGCAGACTGAAGCTTTCTTT
TRBJ1-5	TRBV27	.	.	CASRTTGGNQPQHF	TGTGCCAGCAGGACGACAGGCGGCAATCAGCCCCAGCATTTT
TRBJ2-7	TRBV13	.	.	CASNSRSGDYEQYF	TGTGCCAGCAACTCGAGGTCAGGGGACTACGAGCAGTACTTC
TRBJ2-1	TRBV29-1	TRBD2	once	CSVVSGSSYNEQFF	TGCAGCGTCGTTAGCGGGAGCTCCTACAATGAGCAGTTCTTC
TRBJ1-1	TRBV7-6	.	medium-sized	CASSASTENTEAFF	TGTGCCAGCAGCGCCTCGACAGAGAACACTGAAGCTTTCTTT
TRBJ2-1	TRBV28	.	.	CASSSEESGEWNEQFF	TGTGCCAGCAGTTCGGAGGAGTCAGGAGAATGGAATGAGCAGTTCTTC
TRBJ2-2	TRBV19	.	.	CASQDGLANTGELFF	TGTGCCAGTCAGGACGGACTCGCGAACACCGGGGAGCTGTTTTTT
TRBJ1-1	TRBV6-1	TRBD1	many	CASSERTGGYTEAFF	TGTGCCAGCAGTGAACGGACAGGGGGCTACACTGAAGCTTTCTTT
TRBJ1-1	TRBV21-1	.	once	CASSGRVAIRTEAFF	TGTGCCAGCAGCGGCAGGGTAGCAATTCGCACTGAAGCTTTCTTT
TRBJ1-5	TRBV27	.	.	CASSLDVGNQPQHF	TGTGCCAGCAGTCTCGATGTGGGCAATCAGCCCCAGCATTTT
TRBJ2-7	TRBV6-1	.	.	CASSAAEGGPDEQYF	TGTGCCAGCAGTGCTGCGGAAGGGGGTCCTGACGAGCAGTACTTC
TRBJ2-5	TRBV6-5	.	.	CASSYSWGSGGETQYF	TGTGCCAGCAGTTACTCGTGGGGGTCCGGGGGAGAGACCCAGTACTTC
TRBJ2-1	TRBV2	TRBD2	.	CASGLAGGYNEQFF	TGTGCCAGCGGTCTAGCGGGAGGGTACAATGAGCAGTTCTTC
TRBJ2-1	TRBV23-1	.	.	CAPGRKSSYNEQFF	TGCGCCCCAGGACGGAAGAGCTCCTACAATGAGCAGTTCTTC
TRBJ2-1	TRBV5-1	TRBD1	.	CASSLFGQGNNEQFF	TGCGCCAGCAGCTTGTTCGGACAGGGGAATAATGAGCAGTTCTTC
TRBJ1-1	TRBV6-6	TRBD1	.	CASSWQGAKEGTEAFF	TGTGCCAGCAGTTGGCAGGGGGCAAAGGAGGGCACTGAAGCTTTCTTT
TRBJ1-3	TRBV28	.	.	CASSSPPPAGSSGNTIYF	TGTGCCAGCAGTTCCCCTCCCCCGGCAGGTAGCTCTGGAAACACCATATATTTT
TRBJ2-7	TRBV5-1	TRBD1	.	CASSHGDRDARGEYF	TGCGCCAGCAGCCATGGGGACAGGGACGCCCGTGGCGAGTACTTC
TRBJ1-1	TRBV25-1	.	.	CASETWTAFGAEAFF	TGTGCCAGCGAAACCTGGACCGCCTTCGGGGCTGAAGCTTTCTTT
TRBJ1-2	TRBV18	.	.	CASSPPRQANYGYTF	TGTGCCAGCTCACCACCCCGACAGGCTAACTATGGCTACACCTTC
TRBJ2-7	TRBV29-1	.	.	CSVEDRTGSYEQYF	TGCAGCGTTGAAGACCGGACGGGTTCCTACGAGCAGTACTTC
TRBJ2-1	TRBV29-1	.	.	CSVAVAYNEQFF	TGCAGCGTTGCCGTAGCGTACAATGAGCAGTTCTTC
TRBJ2-7	TRBV28	.	few	CASSMGQGLFEQYF	TGTGCCAGCTCAATGGGGCAGGGCCTTTTTGAGCAGTACTTC
TRBJ1-2	TRBV7-9	.	.	CASSQPGPPGLHYGYTF	TGTGCCAGCAGCCAACCCGGACCCCCAGGGCTCCACTATGGCTACACCTTC
TRBJ2-7	TRBV5-8	.	.	CASSLYFLEGSPYEQYF	TGTGCCAGCAGCTTGTATTTTTTAGAGGGAAGTCCCTACGAGCAGTACTTC
TRBJ2-5	TRBV6-1	TRBD2	.	CASSGETSPIQETQYF	TGTGCCAGCAGTGGGGAGACTAGCCCCATCCAAGAGACCCAGTACTTC